Presented here are 14 T cell receptor beta chains from one specimen sequenced in a study of cytomegalovirus exposure and HLA in healthy donors (dated by TCRdb to 2016 to 2017). Receptor amplification or capture employed the immunoSEQ multiplex PCR assay. A mixture of 60 forward primers for TCR Vbeta segments and 13 reverse primers for TCR Jbeta segments was used in the multiplex PCR. The immuneACCESS repertoire file appears here via TCRdb, limited to in-frame rearrangements. These files lack a portion of the clones; in checked studies, under half of the deficit traces to unresolved V genes, and the cause of the others is not known. Across this sample there are 75,000 to 90,000 clones, with around three quarters seen only once. The top ten clones comprise around a fifth of the sample. Material for sequencing was PBMCs. The receptors derive from a woman aged 40 to 55 in good health and CMV-seropositive.

This clone was seen a handful of times. This sequence joins TRBV5-1 and TRBJ1-2; possible D gene TRBD1, 5 bases. Trimming removed 1 base at V and 5 bases at J, with 9 bases between. The germline CDR1 and CDR2 sequences are SGHRS and YFSETQ. The CDR3 covers 13 residues. The CDR3 spells CASSLTGLYGYTF. CDR3 nucleotides: TGCGCCAGCAGCTTGACAGGACTATATGGCTACACCTTC.

This clone was detected only a few times. V is TRBV6-1 and J is TRBJ1-5; 9 bases match TRBD1. The CDR3 totals 14 residues. Germline loops: CDR1 MNHNS, CDR2 SASEGT. J was trimmed by 5 bases and V by 6 bases; bases with no gene match: 5. CDR3 DNA: TGTGCCAGCAGAGACAGGGGGACGCATCAGCCCCAGCATTTT. This gives the protein CASRDRGTHQPQHF.

This sequence joins TRBV5-5 and TRBJ2-2; possible D gene TRBD1, 6 bases. Germline V gene lookup returns CDR1 SGHKS and CDR2 YYEKEE (reference sequence). There are 15 residues in the CDR3. Trimming cost V 0 bases and J 1 base, with 7 bases left between them. The CDR3 DNA follows: TGTGCCAGCAGCTTGGGAGGGGGGAACACCGGGGAGCTGTTTTTT. It specifies CASSLGGGNTGELFF.

This clone has a handful of counts. V gene TRBV5-1 combines with J gene TRBJ2-2, with D tentatively TRBD2 (6 bases). Trimming left V 0 bases short and J 2 bases short, with 8 bases between. This CDR3 contains 15 residues. CDR1 and CDR2 from the germline V gene are SGHRS and YFSETQ. CDR3 protein: CASSLEGLNTGELFF. In DNA, the CDR3 is TGCGCCAGCAGCTTGGAGGGACTCAACACCGGGGAGCTGTTTTTT.

The CDR3 loop is CASSQSNREGFGEDQPQHF. In nucleotides, the CDR3 is TGCGCCAGCAGTCAATCAAACAGGGAGGGATTTGGTGAAGATCAGCCCCAGCATTTT. The chain has TRBV23-1 and TRBJ1-5; possibly TRBD1 for D (6 bases). TRBV23-1 is noted as an ORF with a role that remains uncertain. V was clipped by 0 bases and J by 5 bases, with 23 bases between them. This CDR3 has 19 amino acids.

The count of this clone is one. The rearrangement links TRBV5-1 to TRBJ1-2; D gene unclear. V was shortened by 0 bases and J by 3 bases, with 6 bases between the two germline ends. The CDR3 runs to 13 residues. Germline V gives CDR1 SGHRS, CDR2 YFSETQ. The CDR3 nucleotides read TGCGCCAGCAGCTTGGAGGGAGACTATGGCTACACCTTC. This sequence encodes CASSLEGDYGYTF.

The chain joins TRBV5-4 to TRBJ1-1; 8 nucleotides agree with TRBD1. In germline, CDR1 is SGHNT, CDR2 YYREEE (reference sequence). Germline trimming cut 0 bases from V and 9 bases from J; bases unmatched to any gene: 7. The CDR3 sequence is 14 residues long. Here the CDR3 reads CASSLGQGAEKAFF. CDR3 nucleotide sequence: TGTGCCAGCAGCTTGGGCCAGGGGGCAGAGAAAGCTTTCTTT.

V gene TRBV4-1 combines with J gene TRBJ1-1, with D maybe TRBD1 (5 bases). V lost 2 bases and J lost 0, with 16 bases in between. The CDR3 consists of 17 residues. The germline CDR1 and CDR2 sequences are MGHRA and YSYEKL. DNA of the CDR3: TGCGCCAGCAGCCAAAGTGCAGGGAATGTCATGAACACTGAAGCTTTCTTT. As protein: CASSQSAGNVMNTEAFF.

The V gene is TRBV5-1, the J gene TRBJ2-7; TRBD1 agrees at 8 bases. With V trimmed by 6 bases and J by 0 bases, 5 bases remained unmatched. The CDR3 spans 14 residues. Per the germline V gene, CDR1 is SGHRS and CDR2 is YFSETQ. CDR3 bases: TGCGCCAGCAACCCGGGACAGGTCTCCTACGAGCAGTACTTC. It translates to CASNPGQVSYEQYF.

This clone has just one count. This CDR3 reads CASSLAGGVETQYF. CDR3 in DNA: TGTGCCAGCAGCTTAGCGGGAGGGGTGGAGACCCAGTACTTC. The chain carries TRBV7-9 and TRBJ2-5; TRBD2 aligns across 7 bases. The V gene's germline CDR1 is SEHNR and CDR2 FQNEAQ (reference sequence). J gave up 5 bases and V 0 bases, and 3 bases lay outside the gene matches. This CDR3 contains 14 residues.

This chain joins TRBV30 and TRBJ2-1; TRBD1 matches at 8 bases. This CDR3 contains 14 residues. The germline V gene has CDR1 GTSNPN and CDR2 SVGIG (reference sequence). After removal of 4 bases from V and 5 bases from J, the junction contained 7 bases not matched to a gene. In nucleotides, the CDR3 is TGTGCCTGGACAGGGGGCGTGGGTGACAATGAGCAGTTCTTC. It encodes CAWTGGVGDNEQFF.

CDR3 region: CASRISGSQDTQYF. The CDR3 region has the DNA TGTGCCAGCAGGATTAGCGGGAGTCAAGATACGCAGTATTTT. The chain joins TRBV6-5 to TRBJ2-3; 9 bases are shared with TRBD2. CDR1 MNHEY and CDR2 SVGAGI come from the germline V gene. The CDR3 runs 14 residues. V shed 6 bases, J shed 5 bases, and the junction held 6 bases outside the gene matches.

The V gene is TRBV15, the J gene TRBJ1-2; D is ambiguous. The V gene's germline CDR1 is LNHNV and CDR2 YYDKDF (reference sequence). This CDR3 is built from 15 residues. Trimming removed 0 bases at V and 4 bases at J, with 12 bases between. CDR3 sequence: CATSRDTEGLYGYTF. The CDR3 DNA follows: TGTGCCACCAGCAGAGATACGGAGGGCCTCTATGGCTACACCTTC.

The V gene is TRBV25-1, the J gene TRBJ2-3; TRBD1 aligns across 11 bases. Germline V gene data show CDR1 as MGHDK and CDR2 as SYGVNS. The CDR3 sequence is 15 residues long. V was clipped by 6 bases and J by 5 bases; unmatched bases: 7. The CDR3: CASSRLGTGGDTQYF. In DNA, the CDR3 is TGTGCCAGCAGCCGCCTCGGGACAGGGGGAGATACGCAGTATTTT.